This TCR beta chain was sequenced in a study of post-analysis software for immune sequencing data. Study-wide results and limits: Among four or five TRBV segments more frequent in patients than controls were TRBV5-6, TRBV5-1 and TRBV20-1.

Unique molecular identifiers tagged the TCR beta cDNA libraries. MiXCR, run by TCRdb on the PCR reads, gives a single entry per CDR3 protein. This table holds hundreds of thousands of distinct CDR3 sequences, roughly 27% found once. This clonotype appeared once. The antigen remains undetermined. Germline assignment: CDR1 SNHLY and CDR2 FYNNEI. With 8 bases removed from V and 2 bases from J, the gap between germline ends came to 11 bases. CDR3 length: 13 amino acids. This sequence originates from a girl aged 5 to 17 with multiple sclerosis. J is TRBJ2-3 and V is TRBV2; D is possibly TRBD1 (6 bases). The sample taken for sequencing was blood. CDR3 nucleotides: TGTGCCAGCGGGAAGGGGGTCACAGATACGCAGTATTTT. Encoded protein: CASGKGVTDTQYF.